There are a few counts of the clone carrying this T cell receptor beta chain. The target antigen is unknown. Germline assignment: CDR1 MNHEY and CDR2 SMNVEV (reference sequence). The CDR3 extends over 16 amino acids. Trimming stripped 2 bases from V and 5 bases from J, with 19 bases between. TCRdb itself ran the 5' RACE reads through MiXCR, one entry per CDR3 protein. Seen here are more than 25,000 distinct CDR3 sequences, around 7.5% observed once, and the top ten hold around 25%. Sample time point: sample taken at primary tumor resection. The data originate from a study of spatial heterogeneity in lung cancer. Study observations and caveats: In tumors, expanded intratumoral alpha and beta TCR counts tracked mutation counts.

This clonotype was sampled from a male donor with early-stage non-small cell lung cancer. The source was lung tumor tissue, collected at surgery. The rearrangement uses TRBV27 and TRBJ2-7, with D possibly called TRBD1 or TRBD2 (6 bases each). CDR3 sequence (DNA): TGTGCCAGCAGTTTAGCCCCGGGGGCAGACAACAACGAGCAGTACTTC. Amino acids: CASSLAPGADNNEQYF.